This TCR beta chain was obtained from a study of T cell responses to AZD1222 COVID-19 vaccine. Study observations and caveats: There were repertoire samples only from the period after the peak T cell response. Donors in the cohort were predominantly white British and more often female, and clonal diversity was possibly underestimated. Regions left unmutated in variants are reportedly the target of nearly half of spike-specific TCRs.

Assay: immunoSEQ multiplex PCR; the TCRdb copy retains only in-frame clones and omits some. The table includes around 140,000 clones, around 92% detected once. This CDR3 spans 14 amino acids. Germline CDR1 and CDR2: MRHNA and SNTAGT. V was trimmed by 7 bases and J by 4 bases, leaving 16 bases between them. As to this clone: Its specificity is not known.

The chain combines TRBV6-4 with TRBJ1-1; a possible D gene is TRBD1 (6 bases). The TCR comes from an adult who received the AZD1222 COVID-19 vaccine. The specimen was peripheral blood, collected 28 days after the second AZD1222 dose. CDR3 nucleotides: TGTGCCAGCAAAAACAGGGATGGAGGCACTGAAGCTTTCTTT. This sequence encodes CASKNRDGGTEAFF.